Following are 10 T cell receptor beta chains from one sample sequenced in a study of cytomegalovirus exposure and HLA in healthy donors. The PCR contained 60 Vbeta and 13 Jbeta primers. The protocol was immunoSEQ multiplex PCR, while the TCRdb copy is restricted to in-frame clones and leaves out a portion. The sample lists some 150,000 clones, less than 90% occurring once. The sequencing sample was made of PBMCs. These receptors originate from a boy between 2 and 10 years old in good health and CMV-seronegative.

The chain links TRBV10-1 to TRBJ1-3, with D unresolved. Germline V gene sequence: CDR1 WNHNN, CDR2 SYGVQD (reference sequence). The V gene lost 2 bases and the J gene lost 2 bases, with 13 bases spanning the gap. This CDR3 is built from 16 residues. In nucleotides, the CDR3 is TGCGCCAGCAGTGAGGATGTACGAGGGCCTGGAAACACCATATATTTT. Encoded protein: CASSEDVRGPGNTIYF.

This clone has only one observation. The V call is TRBV18, the J call TRBJ1-4; no clear D. CDR1 is KGHSH, CDR2 LQKENI, per germline. This CDR3 spans 14 amino acids. V was trimmed by 6 bases and J by 2 bases, leaving 10 bases between them. CDR3 sequence reads: CASSPGRTNEKLFF. In DNA form, the CDR3 reads TGTGCCAGCTCGCCGGGGAGGACTAATGAAAAACTGTTTTTT.

The chain carries TRBV19 and TRBJ1-6, with D hard to call. This CDR3 has 16 residues. Looked up from germline, CDR1 is LNHDA and CDR2 is SQIVND (reference sequence). Trimming pared 2 bases from V and 0 bases from J, leaving 8 bases between. The DNA for the CDR3 is TGTGCCAGTAGTATAACAAGGAGCTCCTATAATTCACCCCTCCACTTT. This sequence encodes CASSITRSSYNSPLHF.

The chain couples TRBV10-3 to TRBJ2-3, with 12 bases that match TRBD2. CDR3 size: 16 residues. CDR1 and CDR2 from the germline V gene are ENHRY and SYGVKD. V gave up 4 bases and J gave up 0 bases; unmatched junction bases: 2. The CDR3 coding sequence is TGTGCCATCAGTGGACTAGCGGGAGCTAGCACAGATACGCAGTATTTT. It is translated as CAISGLAGASTDTQYF.

J is TRBJ1-5 and V is TRBV28, with D perhaps matching TRBD1 (5 bases). CDR1 and CDR2 (germline): MDHEN, SYDVKM. This CDR3 is 10 amino acids long. With 8 bases removed from V and 6 bases from J, the gap between germline ends came to 5 bases. The CDR3 bases are TGTGCCAGCGACAGTCAGCCCCAGCATTTT. Encoded protein: CASDSQPQHF.

The chain combines TRBV9 with TRBJ2-5; a possible D gene is TRBD2 (5 bases). This CDR3 is built from 13 residues. Germline V lookup: CDR1 SGDLS, CDR2 YYNGEE. V dropped 2 bases and J dropped 5 bases, with 10 bases sitting between them. The CDR3 DNA reads TGTGCCAGCAGCGTGTGGGGAGAGGAGACCCAGTACTTC. Protein sequence: CASSVWGEETQYF.

J is TRBJ1-6 and V is TRBV14; D might be TRBD1 (5 bases). Germline V gene sequence: CDR1 SGHDN, CDR2 FVKESK. This CDR3 contains 12 residues. V was clipped by 3 bases and J by 13 bases, with 10 bases between them. In DNA, the CDR3 is TGTGCCAGCAGCCAGGGGCGGGGGCCCCTCCACTTT. Encoded protein: CASSQGRGPLHF.

The genes are TRBV12-5 and TRBJ1-5; D unresolved. Germline V CDR1 and CDR2: LGHNT, FRNRAP. V was cut by 6 bases and J by 4 bases, with 10 bases left in between. The CDR3 sequence is 13 residues long. The CDR3 spells CASGSSANQPQHF. The CDR3 nucleotides read TGTGCTAGTGGCTCCTCCGCGAATCAGCCCCAGCATTTT. Based on the CDR3 plus reference TRBV12-5 and TRBJ1-5, the full variable domain is DARVTQTPRHKVTEMGQEVTMRCQPILGHNTVFWYRQTMMQGLELLAYFRNRAPLDDSGMPKDRFSAEMPDATLATLKIQPSEPRDSAVYFCASGSSANQPQHFGDGTRLSIL.

The chain couples TRBV19 to TRBJ2-6; no firm D call. The ends were cut back, 5 bases at V and 0 bases at J, with 8 bases in the middle. This CDR3 has 15 residues. Germline CDR1 is LNHDA and CDR2 is SQIVND (reference sequence). CDR3 in amino acids: CASSPLRSGANVLTF. The CDR3 DNA is TGTGCCAGTAGTCCCCTCCGCTCTGGGGCCAACGTCCTGACTTTC.

The chain joins TRBV6-4 to TRBJ2-7; D not resolved. The ends were cut back, 5 bases at V and 0 bases at J, with 8 bases in the middle. CDR3 size: 13 residues. CDR1 is MRHNA, CDR2 SNTAGT, per germline. The CDR3 loop is CASSQVPSYEQYF. CDR3 in DNA: TGTGCCAGCAGTCAGGTACCCTCCTACGAGCAGTACTTC.